The T cell receptor (beta chain) described here comes from a study of T cells in Graves' hyperthyroidism and ophthalmopathy (dated by TCRdb to about 2019). The study in broad terms: Peripheral blood was collected at initial diagnosis, before any treatment. The roughly 100 discovery patients were randomly divided into training and test sets at a 7:3 ratio. Once sampling was done, hyperthyroidism patients were given methimazole at a starting dose of 30 mg daily, whereas ophthalmopathy patients were given high-dose intravenous methylprednisolone. In about six Graves' hyperthyroidism patients, the study also compared T-cell repertoires from thyroid tissue with T-cell repertoires from blood. According to the paper, TCR Vbeta CDR3 sequencing was carried out on 135 peripheral blood samples, which came from approximately 41 ophthalmopathy, approximately 78 hyperthyroidism and roughly 17 progressor patients. An independent validation cohort of under 20 hyperthyroidism patients and about 15 patients who later progressed to ophthalmopathy tested prospective prediction of ophthalmopathy. To identify distinguishing TCR V-J signatures, a discovery cohort of around 100 patients was used, comprising 43 with Graves' ophthalmopathy and 57 with stable Graves' hyperthyroidism.

The paper as a whole reports these results and caveats: In cross-validation, a model built on a 13 V-J signature told ophthalmopathy apart from stable hyperthyroidism with 87.88% sensitivity and roughly 83% specificity, and in testing the same model reached 80%/75%. In validation, the model predicted progression to ophthalmopathy a median of about 5.9 months before onset, with roughly 70% sensitivity and about 75% specificity. Most expanded thyroid clonotypes (frequency above 0.001) were also detected in blood, a finding suggesting that blood repertoires may reflect thyroid immune responses. No statistical method was used to fix the sample size in advance, and group allocation was not hidden from the investigators.

The TCR beta CDR3 regions were amplified from the RNA transcripts. For the first round of RT-PCR on the TCR CDR3, the HTBI primer set was used together with the Qiagen OneStep RT-PCR kit. A second multiplex PCR round built the libraries, followed by size selection and purification. Sequencing of the libraries was done on an Illumina HiSeq2000 using paired-end 100 bp reads. The paper's data handling went like this. Raw data were processed with SOAPnuke, discarding reads with adapters, uncalled bases, mean Phred below 15, or no exact constant-primer or identifier match. COPE v1.2.5 was used to merge the high-quality paired reads, and each unique nucleotide sequence was defined as a clonotype. MiTCR v1.1 was used to align the clonotypes against IMGT TRBV, TRBD and TRBJ reference segments. The analysis was restricted to V-J combinations with a frequency above 0.0001, which together covered over 99% of the repertoires. The TCS score was defined as F50 (clonal expansion) divided by E x V (chaos), with BLOSUM62-based TCRdist calculated between CDR3 peptides within each V-J. Welch's t-statistics and random forest reduced 500 to 550 V-J features to 13, which were used in a naive Bayes classifier (R e1071). The Morisita-Horn index was used to measure how similar the thyroid and blood repertoires were. The public sequencing data were trimmed at Q25 with fastp and processed into clonotypes with MiXCR by TCRdb, which kept only in-frame beta chains. CDR3 protein sequences are deduplicated, and each keeps its most common genes and DNA. Here the V and J calls rest on TCRdb's processing, not on the authors' analysis. The sample data list tens of thousands of distinct CDR3 sequences, and 52% of these were observed just once. Under 30% of the sample lies in the top ten.

This clonotype was recorded at least ten times. Its binding antigen is unknown. No qualities accompany the bases; no much larger clone lies one base away. Ophthalmopathy patients had moderately to severely active disease, with a Clinical Activity Score of 3 or more, a NOSPECS grade of 4 or more, and a disease duration of less than 3 months. Patients with uncontrolled infections, other autoimmune diseases, pregnancy or lactation were excluded. Diagnoses relied on clinical symptoms, serum thyroxine and TRAb, thyroid ultrasound and orbital computed tomography. PBMCs were separated from over 9 ml of fresh peripheral blood using Ficoll-Paque density gradient centrifugation. Total RNA was extracted with Trizol reagent, and quality was checked on an Agilent 2100 Bioanalyzer. CDR1 and CDR2 are read off the germline V gene (reference sequence) as DFQATT and SNEGSKA. V trim: 2 bases; J trim: 10 bases; unmatched bases: 17. The CDR3 measures 16 amino acids from cysteine to phenylalanine. Of the read, only the CDR3 DNA is kept; its 48 bases are in frame from base 1.

Source material: blood. Here the chain combines TRBV20-1 and TRBJ2-1; the central 7 bases match TRBD1. This clonotype was sampled from a woman aged 35 to 49 with Graves' ophthalmopathy. CDR3 region: CSARQPGTARSNEQFF. At the DNA level, the sequence is TGCAGTGCTAGACAACCCGGGACAGCTAGATCCAACGAGCAGTTCTTC.